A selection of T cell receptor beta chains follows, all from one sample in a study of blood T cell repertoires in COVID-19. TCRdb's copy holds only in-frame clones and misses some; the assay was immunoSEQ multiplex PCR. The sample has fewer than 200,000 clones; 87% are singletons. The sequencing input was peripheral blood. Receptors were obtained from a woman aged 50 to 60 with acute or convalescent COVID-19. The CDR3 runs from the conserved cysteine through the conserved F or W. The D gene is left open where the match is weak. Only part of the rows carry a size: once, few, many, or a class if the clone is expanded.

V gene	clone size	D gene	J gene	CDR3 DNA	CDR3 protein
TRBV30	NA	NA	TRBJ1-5	TGTGCCTGGGGAAGAGATCAGCCCCAGCATTTT	CAWGRDQPQHF
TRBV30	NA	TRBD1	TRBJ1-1	TGTGCCTGGAGGGACGACAGGGGTTTGAACACTGAAGCTTTCTTT	CAWRDDRGLNTEAFF
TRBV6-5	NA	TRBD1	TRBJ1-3	TGTGCCAGCAGTTTTCCGGGACAGGGGAAAGGAAACACCATATATTTT	CASSFPGQGKGNTIYF
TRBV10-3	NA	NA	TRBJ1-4	TGTGCCATCAGTAGGGGAACAAATGAAAAACTGTTTTTT	CAISRGTNEKLFF
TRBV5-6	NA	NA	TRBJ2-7	TGTGCCAGCAGCTTGGGGGGCCTTAACGCTGGGGAGCAGTACTTC	CASSLGGLNAGEQYF
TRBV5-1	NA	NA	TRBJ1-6	TGCGCCAGCAGCTTGGCTCCCCCAGGGGATAGTTCACCCCTCCACTTT	CASSLAPPGDSSPLHF
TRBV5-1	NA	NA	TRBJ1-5	TGCGCCAGCAGCGGGGGGGAGAATCAGCCCCAGCATTTT	CASSGGENQPQHF
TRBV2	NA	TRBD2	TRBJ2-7	TGTGCCAGCAGTGATCAGCGGGAGTGGTCCTCCGAGCAGTACTTC	CASSDQREWSSEQYF
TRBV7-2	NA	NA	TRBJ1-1	TGTGCCAGCATGGTCGAGGGTGGCGTTCGGGCTGAAGCTTTCTTT	CASMVEGGVRAEAFF
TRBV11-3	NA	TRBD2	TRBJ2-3	TGTGCCAGCAGCTTAGATTTCACTAGCGGGGGTTCAGATACGCAGTATTTT	CASSLDFTSGGSDTQYF
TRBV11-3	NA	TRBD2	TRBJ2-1	TGTGCCAGCAGCTCACTAGCGACTGTCTACAATGAGCAGTTCTTC	CASSSLATVYNEQFF
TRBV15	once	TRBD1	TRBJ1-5	TGTGCCACCAGCAGAGAACGGACAGGGACCCATCAGCCCCAGCATTTT	CATSRERTGTHQPQHF
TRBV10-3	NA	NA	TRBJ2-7	TGTGCCATCAGTGAGTCCTCTACCCCACTCGCGTACGAGCAGTACTTC	CAISESSTPLAYEQYF
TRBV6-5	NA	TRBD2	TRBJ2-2	TGTGCCAGCACTTCCGGGACTAGCGGGGGAGGGGAGCTGTTTTTT	CASTSGTSGGGELFF
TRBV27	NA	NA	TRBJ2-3	TGTGCCAGCAGTTTCTGGCAAGGCACAGATACGCAGTATTTT	CASSFWQGTDTQYF
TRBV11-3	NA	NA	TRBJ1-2	TGTGCCAGCAGCCTCCGCTTCATGTCACAGGGAGACTATGGCTACACCTTC	CASSLRFMSQGDYGYTF
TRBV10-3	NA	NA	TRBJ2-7	TGTGCCACGGGACTTTCCTACGAGCAGTACTTC	CATGLSYEQYF
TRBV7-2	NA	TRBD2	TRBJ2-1	TGTGCCAGCAGCTTAACCTTAGCGGGAGGCGGTTACAATGAGCAGTTCTTC	CASSLTLAGGGYNEQFF
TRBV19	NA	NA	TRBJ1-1	TGTGCCAGTAGGGCCCACGACAGGTTGTTGCCTATGAACACTGAAGCTTTCTTT	CASRAHDRLLPMNTEAFF
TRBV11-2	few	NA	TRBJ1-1	TGTGCCAGCAGGGGGCCCGCTGAAGCTTTCTTT	CASRGPAEAFF
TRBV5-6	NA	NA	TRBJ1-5	TGTGCCAGCAGCTTGGCGGGGGGCAATCAGCCCCAGCATTTT	CASSLAGGNQPQHF
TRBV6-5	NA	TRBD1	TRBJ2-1	TGTGCCAGCAGTTACTCCGGGACAGGGAGCATCGGTGAGCAGTTCTTC	CASSYSGTGSIGEQFF
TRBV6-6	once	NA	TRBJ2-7	TGTGCCAGCAGCCCGGACTTGAGCTCCTACGAGCAGTACTTC	CASSPDLSSYEQYF
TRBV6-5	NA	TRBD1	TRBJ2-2	TGTGCCAGCTTTTGGGGACAGGGTAACACCGGGGAGCTGTTTTTT	CASFWGQGNTGELFF
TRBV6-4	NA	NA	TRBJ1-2	TGTGCCAGCAGTGACTCACAGAGGGTAGGCGGCTACACCTTC	CASSDSQRVGGYTF
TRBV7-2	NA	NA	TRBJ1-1	TGTGCCAGCAGCTCCCAGGGGACCCCGAACACTGAAGCTTTCTTT	CASSSQGTPNTEAFF
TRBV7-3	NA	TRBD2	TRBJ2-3	TGTGCCAGCAGCCCGAGCGGGGGGGCCCCGGATACGCAGTATTTT	CASSPSGGAPDTQYF
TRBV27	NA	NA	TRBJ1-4	TGTGCCAGCAGTGCCCCAGGGGACCATAATGAAAAACTGTTTTTT	CASSAPGDHNEKLFF
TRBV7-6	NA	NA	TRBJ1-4	TGTGCCAGCAGCTCCCTATCAGACGGGAATGAAAAACTGTTTTTT	CASSSLSDGNEKLFF